The 30 T cell receptor beta chains reported below all come from one sample, sequenced in a study of Graves' ophthalmopathy and Graves' hyperthyroidism. Amplification targeted the TCR beta CDR3 regions, with RNA transcripts as the source material. Investigators did first-round RT-PCR with HTBI primers, then second-round multiplex PCR. One entry per CDR3 protein results from TCRdb running MiXCR on the multiplex PCR reads. The table includes around 340,000 distinct CDR3 sequences, 17% detected once. The material sequenced was peripheral blood. The receptor set was obtained from an adult man with Graves' ophthalmopathy.

In this sample, this clonotype turned up many times. The chain has TRBV6-5 and TRBJ2-4; 8 positions match TRBD1. Looked up from germline, CDR1 is MNHEY and CDR2 is SVGAGI. The ends lost 2 bases at V and 0 bases at J; junction bases unmatched: 6. The CDR3 is 17 residues long. Here the CDR3 reads CASSYRQGLGAKNIQYF. DNA of the CDR3: TGTGCCAGCAGTTACAGACAGGGGCTGGGAGCCAAAAACATTCAGTACTTC.

At least ten counts were recorded for this clonotype. The CDR3 DNA sequence: TGTGCCAGCAGCTTAGTGGGTCTCTACGAGCAGTACTTC. This encodes CASSLVGLYEQYF. The chain employs TRBV7-2 and TRBJ2-7, with no clear D. Germline lookup yields CDR1 SGHTA and CDR2 FQGNSA. Between the trimmed V and J ends, which lost 1 base and 3 bases, there was a span of 7 bases. The CDR3 totals 13 residues.

This clonotype appeared many times. The J gene is TRBJ1-3, the V gene TRBV20-1, with 8 bases fitting TRBD1. This CDR3 is built from 15 residues. Germline V gene data show CDR1 as DFQATT and CDR2 as SNEGSKA (reference sequence). J was trimmed by 0 bases and V by 3 bases; bases with no gene match: 4. The DNA for the CDR3 is TGCAGTGCTAGTAAGACAGGGGCCTCTGGAAACACCATATATTTT. Translation: CSASKTGASGNTIYF.

This clonotype was picked up many times. The chain recombines TRBV4-2 with TRBJ2-7; D unresolved. The germline gives CDR1 LGHNA, CDR2 YNFKEQ. V was clipped by 6 bases and J by 2 bases, with 11 bases between them. This CDR3 comprises 13 residues. This chain's CDR3 is CASSHRLPYEQYF. For the CDR3, the DNA is TGTGCCAGCAGTCACCGACTCCCCTACGAGCAGTACTTC.

This clonotype occurred many times. CDR3 protein: CSARDGQGVLAEAFF. DNA of the CDR3: TGCAGTGCTAGAGATGGTCAGGGTGTTTTGGCTGAAGCTTTCTTT. The chain combines TRBV20-1 with TRBJ1-1; D is perhaps TRBD1 (5 bases). V gave up 0 bases and J gave up 6 bases, with 17 bases separating them. Germline V gives CDR1 DFQATT, CDR2 SNEGSKA (reference sequence). The CDR3 sequence is 15 residues long.

This clonotype was seen repeatedly, ten times or more. The chain couples TRBV30 to TRBJ2-5; D remains ambiguous. Germline V gene sequence: CDR1 GTSNPN, CDR2 SVGIG (reference sequence). This CDR3 is built from 11 residues. The germline V and J ends were trimmed by 2 bases and 5 bases, with 6 bases remaining between them. CDR3 region: CAWSPRETQYF. CDR3 DNA sequence: TGTGCCTGGAGTCCCAGGGAGACCCAGTACTTC.

In this sample, this clonotype turned up a few times. The genes are TRBV28 and TRBJ1-1, with D possibly being TRBD1 (5 bases). V lost 7 bases to trimming and J lost 4 bases, with 16 bases between them. This CDR3 is 14 amino acids long. Germline V gene sequence: CDR1 MDHEN, CDR2 SYDVKM. CDR3 sequence reads: CASNGRGGFTEAFF. The CDR3 nucleotides read TGTGCCAGCAACGGGAGGGGAGGGTTCACTGAAGCTTTCTTT.

There are many counts of this clonotype. The V call is TRBV7-3, the J call TRBJ2-7; 7 nucleotides agree with TRBD1. The CDR3 has 15 amino acids. Unmatched junction bases numbered 9, after V lost 5 bases and J lost 2 bases. Germline V lookup: CDR1 SGHTA, CDR2 FQGTGA. CDR3 DNA sequence: TGTGCCAGCAGCCCCGGTCCGGGACAGACCTACGAGCAGTACTTC. It yields the protein CASSPGPGQTYEQYF.

This clonotype was seen at least ten times. The CDR3 spells CASSRSTGANQPQHF. CDR3 bases: TGTGCCAGCAGCCGATCGACAGGGGCGAATCAGCCCCAGCATTTT. The chain links TRBV12-3 or TRBV12-4 to TRBJ1-5; 8 bases are a match to TRBD1. The CDR3 has 15 residues. V gave up 6 bases and J gave up 4 bases; unmatched junction bases: 8.

Many counts were recorded for this clonotype. The gene calls are TRBV28 and TRBJ2-4; tentatively, D is TRBD2 (5 bases). CDR3 length: 15 residues. With 6 bases removed from V and 0 bases from J, the gap between germline ends came to 12 bases. Germline V CDR1 and CDR2: MDHEN, SYDVKM. The CDR3: CASSTRELAKNIQYF. The CDR3, as DNA: TGTGCCAGCAGCACTAGAGAGCTAGCCAAAAACATTCAGTACTTC.

This clonotype came up many times. This rearrangement joins TRBV11-2 to TRBJ2-2; D is possibly TRBD1 (6 bases). The V end lost 0 bases, the J end lost 1 base, and 9 bases lay between the germline ends. CDR3 length: 16 amino acids. The germline gives CDR1 SGHAT, CDR2 FQNNGV. The CDR3 protein is CASSLEGQMNTGELFF. The DNA for the CDR3 is TGTGCCAGCAGCTTAGAGGGACAAATGAACACCGGGGAGCTGTTTTTT.

This clonotype appeared many times. The genes are TRBV20-1 and TRBJ2-5; D perhaps matches TRBD2 (5 bases). Germline lookup yields CDR1 DFQATT and CDR2 SNEGSKA (reference sequence). The V end was cut by 5 bases, the J end by 1 base, with 8 bases between. This CDR3 region has 12 residues. The CDR3 DNA sequence: TGCAGTGCTTACGGACTCCAAGAGACCCAGTACTTC. This sequence encodes CSAYGLQETQYF.

With regard to this clonotype: A much larger clone lies one base from this, so it may be a read error. The V call is TRBV6-2 or TRBV6-3, the J call TRBJ2-1, with D uncertain. Trimming shortened V by 8 bases and J by 5 bases, and 10 bases separated the two germline ends. Germline V gives CDR1 MNHEY, CDR2 SVGEGT. CDR3 length equals 12 residues. CDR3 DNA: TGTGCCAGCGCCGGTACCGACAATGAGCAGTTCTTC. This encodes CASAGTDNEQFF.

This clonotype was counted many times. One junction end disagrees with the germline gene, perhaps due to a read error. This chain joins TRBV6-1 and TRBJ2-3; 13 bases match TRBD2. The CDR3 has 16 amino acids. Germline values: CDR1 MNHNS, CDR2 SASEGT. As DNA, the CDR3 is TGTGCCAACAGTAAACTAGCGGGGGGGTCTGGAGATACGCAGTATTTT. Its protein is CANSKLAGGSGDTQYF.

Ten or more counts support this clonotype. The J gene is TRBJ1-2, the V gene TRBV2; no definite D call. V was trimmed by 4 bases and J by 6 bases, leaving 12 bases between them. Germline V gene sequence: CDR1 SNHLY, CDR2 FYNNEI. The CDR3 loop spans 13 amino acids. The CDR3 protein is CASSVDPGNGYTF. CDR3 DNA: TGTGCCAGCAGTGTAGACCCCGGCAATGGCTACACCTTC.

This clonotype showed up many times. This rearrangement joins TRBV2 to TRBJ2-7, with 7 bases identical to TRBD2. V lost 4 bases and J lost 2; bases outside the gene matches: 5. Germline V gene sequence: CDR1 SNHLY, CDR2 FYNNEI. This CDR3 comprises 14 residues. The CDR3 is CASSVSGLAYEQYF. CDR3 coding DNA: TGTGCCAGCAGTGTTTCCGGACTAGCCTACGAGCAGTACTTC.

The table lists this clonotype with many counts. The J gene is TRBJ2-7, the V gene TRBV20-1, with 10 bases that match TRBD2. The germline V gene encodes CDR1 DFQATT and CDR2 SNEGSKA (reference sequence). The CDR3 sequence is 15 residues long. Trimming removed 0 bases from V and 7 bases from J; junction bases left unmatched: 9. Here the CDR3 DNA reads TGCAGTGCTAGAGATTTAACTAGCGGGGCAGGTGAGCAGTACTTC. It translates to CSARDLTSGAGEQYF.

This clonotype was observed at least ten times. The chain carries TRBV6-1 and TRBJ1-1; D is possibly TRBD1 (6 bases). This CDR3 contains 12 residues. V lost 3 bases to trimming and J lost 7 bases, with 9 bases between them. The germline V gene encodes CDR1 MNHNS and CDR2 SASEGT. CDR3 nucleotides: TGTGCCAGCAGTGAGGGGACACTTGAAGCTTTCTTT. Translating gives CASSEGTLEAFF.

The table lists this clonotype with many counts. This rearrangement joins TRBV12-3 or TRBV12-4 to TRBJ2-7, with 10 bases matching TRBD2. This CDR3 has 15 amino acids. J lost 3 bases, V lost 6 bases, and 8 bases had no gene match. The CDR3 sequence is CASRTWTSGNYEQYF. The CDR3 DNA follows: TGTGCCAGCAGAACCTGGACTAGCGGAAACTACGAGCAGTACTTC.

This clonotype was recorded at least ten times. Its ends do not fully match the called genes, so a read error is possible. The chain recombines TRBV2 with TRBJ1-2, with TRBD1 identical over 10 bases. The V gene's germline CDR1 is SNHLY and CDR2 FYNNEI. CDR3 size: 14 residues. CDR3 amino acids: CASREGQGVAGYTF. CDR3 in DNA: TGTGCCAGCAGAGAAGGACAGGGGGTGGCTGGCTACACCTTC.

This clonotype was counted only a few times. This CDR3 reads CASQYWRQPSEETQYF. The DNA for the CDR3 is TGCGCCAGCCAGTACTGGAGACAGCCCTCTGAAGAGACCCAGTACTTC. This chain joins TRBV5-1 and TRBJ2-5, with D tentatively TRBD1 (5 bases). This CDR3 spans 16 amino acids. Trimming cost V 7 bases and J 3 bases, with 22 bases left between them. CDR1 is SGHRS and CDR2 is YFSETQ in the germline V gene.

This clonotype was observed at least ten times. The chain employs TRBV13 and TRBJ2-7; possibly TRBD1 for D (6 bases). V lost 5 bases to trimming and J lost 5 bases, with 13 bases between them. CDR3 length: 13 amino acids. In germline, CDR1 is PRHDT, CDR2 FYEKMQ (reference sequence). The CDR3 nucleotides read TGTGCCAGCAGCGGGACCGCAGGGGACGAGCAGTACTTC. Protein: CASSGTAGDEQYF.

This clonotype was observed at least ten times. V and J are TRBV2 and TRBJ2-2; the match to TRBD2 covers 13 bases. In germline, CDR1 is SNHLY, CDR2 FYNNEI. The CDR3 covers 17 residues. V shed 0 bases and J 5 bases; nucleotides not matched to a gene: 3. The CDR3 sequence: CASSEAGTSGVTGELFF. The CDR3 DNA reads as TGTGCCAGCAGTGAAGCAGGGACTAGCGGGGTAACCGGGGAGCTGTTTTTT.

Many counts were recorded for this clonotype. CDR3 sequence reads: CASSLTGGPQETQYF. The CDR3 DNA sequence: TGTGCCAGCAGCCTGACAGGGGGTCCCCAAGAGACCCAGTACTTC. The gene calls are TRBV2 and TRBJ2-5; 9 bases are a match to TRBD1. J lost 1 base, V lost 6 bases, and 6 bases had no gene match. The CDR3 contains 15 residues. In germline, CDR1 is SNHLY, CDR2 FYNNEI.

The chain employs TRBV30 and TRBJ1-1; no firm D call. Germline CDR1 reads GTSNPN; CDR2 reads SVGIG (reference sequence). This CDR3 comprises 14 residues. The V end was cut by 5 bases, the J end by 0 bases, with 13 bases between. CDR3 amino acids: CAWLSRNMNTEAFF. CDR3 in DNA: TGTGCCTGGCTATCAAGAAACATGAACACTGAAGCTTTCTTT.

Only one count was recorded for this clonotype. The chain uses TRBV7-2 and TRBJ2-5; 9 nucleotides match TRBD2. The DNA end favors TRBJ2-7, so the J call may be wrong. CDR1 SGHTA and CDR2 FQGNSA come from the germline V gene. The CDR3 has 15 amino acids. In DNA, the CDR3 is TGTGCCAGCAGCAACAGAGCGGGGGGTGTCCGCGAGCAGTACTTC. Translated: CASSNRAGGVREQYF.

This clonotype appeared many times. The chain couples TRBV12-3 or TRBV12-4 to TRBJ1-5, with no clear D. CDR3 length: 16 residues. Trimming removed 4 bases from V and 2 bases from J, with 15 bases in between. The CDR3 sequence: CASSSVRVYGNQPQHF. CDR3 DNA: TGTGCCAGCAGTTCGGTCCGGGTGTATGGCAATCAGCCCCAGCATTTT.

This clonotype was seen at least ten times. The chain employs TRBV9 and TRBJ1-5; TRBD1 might be the D (6 bases). Germline CDR1 is SGDLS and CDR2 is YYNGEE. The CDR3 sequence is 14 residues long. V was trimmed by 4 bases and J by 5 bases, leaving 13 bases between them. The CDR3 coding sequence is TGTGCCAGCAGCCCTCAGGGGTGGGATCAGCCCCAGCATTTT. Protein product: CASSPQGWDQPQHF.

This clonotype was observed a handful of times. V is TRBV6-2 or TRBV6-3 and J is TRBJ1-1; 8 bases align to TRBD1. Germline CDR1 is MNHEY and CDR2 is SVGEGT. This CDR3 contains 13 residues. The ends lost 6 bases at V and 7 bases at J; junction bases unmatched: 7. The CDR3 spells CASRTSGTGEAFF. CDR3 in DNA: TGTGCCAGCAGGACATCTGGGACAGGTGAAGCTTTCTTT.

This clonotype was counted ten times or more. At one boundary the junction diverges from the germline segment, which might be a read error. This chain joins TRBV20-1 and TRBJ2-7; D call uncertain. The CDR3 spans 13 residues. Germline values: CDR1 DFQATT, CDR2 SNEGSKA (reference sequence). CDR3 amino acids: CGAIGRSSYEQYF. The CDR3 DNA reads as TGCGGTGCTATCGGACGCAGCTCCTACGAGCAGTACTTC.